A single sample is the source of the 24 T cell receptor beta chains below, sequenced in a study of T cell responses to AZD1222 COVID-19 vaccine. Produced via immunoSEQ multiplex PCR; TCRdb's table is partial and in-frame only. The table shows over 120,000 clones, with just over 90% occurring only once. This specimen consisted of peripheral blood, obtained on day 0 of AZD1222 vaccination. The receptors stem from an adult in good health.

The chain couples TRBV5-1 to TRBJ1-5; TRBD1 agrees at 7 bases. From germline, CDR1 is SGHRS and CDR2 YFSETQ. V shed 4 bases, J shed 4 bases, and the junction held 8 bases outside the gene matches. The CDR3 spans 15 residues. DNA for the CDR3: TGCGCCAGCAGCCCCCTCGGACAGGCGAATCAGCCCCAGCATTTT. It is translated as CASSPLGQANQPQHF. Drawing the rest from reference TRBV5-1 and TRBJ1-5, the complete variable domain is KAGVTQTPRYLIKTRGQQVTLSCSPISGHRSVSWYQQTPGQGLQFLFEYFSETQRNKGNFPGRFSGRQFSNSRSEMNVSTLELGDSALYLCASSPLGQANQPQHFGDGTRLSIL.

This sequence joins TRBV18 and TRBJ2-7, with 9 bases lining up with TRBD1. In germline, CDR1 is KGHSH, CDR2 LQKENI. V was clipped by 0 bases and J by 4 bases; unmatched bases: 4. The CDR3 totals 15 residues. Here the CDR3 DNA reads TGTGCCAGCTCACCACCGGGACAGGGCCCTTACGAGCAGTACTTC. Its protein is CASSPPGQGPYEQYF.

The CDR3 DNA follows: TGTGCCAGCAGCCGACAGGGGGCCAGCACCGGGGAGCTGTTTTTT. It translates to CASSRQGASTGELFF. The rearrangement uses TRBV7-8 and TRBJ2-2; 10 bases line up with TRBD1. Germline-derived CDR1 and CDR2 are SGHVS and FQNEAQ. Trimming took 5 bases from V and 4 from J; bases not matched to a gene: 4. There are 15 residues in the CDR3.

This chain uses TRBV21-1 with TRBJ2-6; TRBD1 reflects the table's D call only, with no check against the DNA. TRBV21-1 is a documented pseudogene. This CDR3 is built from 15 residues. CDR3 protein: CASSNEQTGANVLTF. CDR3 in DNA: TGTGCCAGCAGCAACGAACAGACAGGGGCCAACGTCCTGACTTTC.

V usage is TRBV18 and J usage is TRBJ2-2; no clear D gene. The germline CDR1 and CDR2 sequences are KGHSH and LQKENI. The CDR3 length is 14 residues. Trimming removed 8 bases at V and 1 base at J, with 11 bases between. The CDR3 region is CASRKRENTGELFF. CDR3 DNA sequence: TGTGCCAGCCGCAAAAGGGAGAACACCGGGGAGCTGTTTTTT.

CDR3 protein: CASSWTTSSTDTQYF. CDR3 sequence (DNA): TGCGCCAGCAGCTGGACTACTTCTAGCACAGATACGCAGTATTTT. The V and J genes are TRBV5-1 and TRBJ2-3; perhaps TRBD2 as D (6 bases). Germline V lookup: CDR1 SGHRS, CDR2 YFSETQ. Trimming shortened V by 3 bases and J by 0 bases, and 11 bases separated the two germline ends. The CDR3 spans 15 residues.

The V and J genes are TRBV18 and TRBJ2-1; D gene unclear. The CDR3 covers 13 residues. Trimming shortened V by 0 bases and J by 8 bases, and 8 bases separated the two germline ends. Germline V gene sequence: CDR1 KGHSH, CDR2 LQKENI. Here the CDR3 reads CASSPPSGDEQFF. As DNA, the CDR3 is TGTGCCAGCTCACCACCGTCAGGCGATGAGCAGTTCTTC.

V and J are TRBV7-2 and TRBJ2-5; 7 nucleotides align to TRBD2. CDR1 and CDR2 from the germline V gene are SGHTA and FQGNSA. Germline trimming cut 5 bases from V and 3 bases from J; bases unmatched to any gene: 6. This CDR3 region has 14 residues. The CDR3 sequence is CASSPGLAEETQYF. Here the CDR3 DNA reads TGTGCCAGCAGCCCGGGGCTAGCGGAAGAGACCCAGTACTTC.

The chain links TRBV5-1 to TRBJ1-4, with a tentative D call TRBD1 (5 bases). From germline, CDR1 is SGHRS and CDR2 YFSETQ. Trimming removed 4 bases at V and 2 bases at J, with 9 bases between. The CDR3 extends over 14 amino acids. The CDR3 DNA is TGCGCCAGCAGCCCAGGGACCACTAATGAAAAACTGTTTTTT. Its translation: CASSPGTTNEKLFF. The complete variable domain, with remaining parts taken from reference TRBV5-1 and TRBJ1-4, reads KAGVTQTPRYLIKTRGQQVTLSCSPISGHRSVSWYQQTPGQGLQFLFEYFSETQRNKGNFPGRFSGRQFSNSRSEMNVSTLELGDSALYLCASSPGTTNEKLFFGSGTQLSVL.

This clone was seen a single time. This chain connects TRBV6-5 to TRBJ2-7; TRBD1 matches at 7 bases. The CDR3 contains 15 residues. Germline assignment: CDR1 MNHEY and CDR2 SVGAGI. The trim removed 2 bases at V and 7 bases at J, leaving 11 bases unmatched. The CDR3 here is CASSYTGTVLREQYF. The CDR3, as DNA: TGTGCCAGCAGTTACACTGGGACAGTACTACGGGAGCAGTACTTC.

The rearrangement links TRBV7-2 to TRBJ2-3; weak D call: TRBD2 (6 bases). This CDR3 comprises 17 residues. V lost 5 bases, J lost 5 bases, and 23 bases lay in between. CDR1 is SGHTA, CDR2 FQGNSA, per germline. CDR3 in DNA: TGTGCCAGCAGCCACGGTCCCGGGCGGGGCCGGGGAGATACGCAGTATTTT. Protein product: CASSHGPGRGRGDTQYF.

The gene calls are TRBV18 and TRBJ1-5; D call uncertain. The CDR3 covers 15 residues. Germline values: CDR1 KGHSH, CDR2 LQKENI. V was cut by 3 bases and J by 1 base, with 10 bases left in between. CDR3 bases: TGTGCCAGCTCACCCCCGCTTAACAGCAATCAGCCCCAGCATTTT. It encodes CASSPPLNSNQPQHF.

J is TRBJ1-6 and V is TRBV11-2; D gene uncertain. Germline CDR1 is SGHAT and CDR2 is FQNNGV. This CDR3 spans 12 amino acids. Trimming shortened V by 0 bases and J by 15 bases, and 9 bases separated the two germline ends. This CDR3 reads CASSLDPRSLHF. The CDR3, as DNA: TGTGCCAGCAGCTTAGATCCCCGAAGCCTCCACTTT.

The chain employs TRBV24-1 and TRBJ2-1, with 8 bases fitting TRBD2. After removal of 7 bases from V and 7 bases from J, the junction contained 11 bases not matched to a gene. Germline CDR1 reads KGHDR; CDR2 reads SFDVKD. The CDR3 loop spans 15 amino acids. In DNA, the CDR3 is TGTGCCACCAGCGAATCGGCGGGGGGTGGGAATGAGCAGTTCTTC. Translating gives CATSESAGGGNEQFF.

This rearrangement joins TRBV10-3 to TRBJ1-6, with D tentatively TRBD1 (5 bases). Trimming removed 3 bases from V and 5 bases from J, with 11 bases in between. The CDR3 runs 15 residues. Per the germline V gene, CDR1 is ENHRY and CDR2 is SYGVKD. The CDR3 sequence is CAISDGPGNNSPLHF. DNA of the CDR3: TGTGCCATCAGTGATGGGCCAGGGAATAATTCACCCCTCCACTTT.

The J gene is TRBJ1-5, the V gene TRBV10-3; unclear D gene. This CDR3 spans 13 amino acids. Germline CDR1 reads ENHRY; CDR2 reads SYGVKD. V shed 3 bases and J shed 7 bases, with 10 bases lying between them. CDR3 nucleotides: TGTGCCATCAGTGACTCCGTCCGGCAGCCCCAGCATTTT. Translated, it gives CAISDSVRQPQHF.

The rearrangement joins TRBV9 to TRBJ1-4; D is uncertain. Trimming removed 0 bases at V and 4 bases at J, with 4 bases between. The CDR3 loop spans 13 amino acids. Germline CDR1 reads SGDLS; CDR2 reads YYNGEE. CDR3 sequence: CASSVGINEKLFF. The DNA for the CDR3 is TGTGCCAGCAGCGTAGGAATTAATGAAAAACTGTTTTTT.

The CDR3: CASSLRQGWFRANEKLFF. CDR3 coding DNA: TGTGCCAGCAGCCTACGACAGGGATGGTTTCGGGCTAATGAAAAACTGTTTTTT. The chain is built from TRBV11-2 and TRBJ1-4; TRBD1 agrees at 7 bases. Germline V gene lookup returns CDR1 SGHAT and CDR2 FQNNGV. The CDR3 length is 18 residues. The V gene end was trimmed by 5 bases and the J gene end by 3 bases; junction bases not matched to a gene: 15.

The chain carries TRBV20-1 and TRBJ2-7; 7 bases fit TRBD2. The trim removed 3 bases at V and 4 bases at J, leaving 12 bases unmatched. Germline V gene sequence: CDR1 DFQATT, CDR2 SNEGSKA (reference sequence). This CDR3 region has 15 residues. CDR3 residues: CSASQRGLVSYEQYF. CDR3 in DNA: TGCAGTGCTAGTCAACGCGGACTAGTTTCGTACGAGCAGTACTTC.

The V gene is TRBV29-1, the J gene TRBJ2-5, with D possibly TRBD1 on 6 matching bases. The V gene lost 6 bases and the J gene lost 2 bases, with 13 bases spanning the gap. CDR3 size: 13 residues. Germline loops: CDR1 SQVTM, CDR2 ANQGSEA. The CDR3 coding sequence is TGCAGCGTGGACTGGACAGTTCAAGAGACCCAGTACTTC. Its protein is CSVDWTVQETQYF.

This chain uses TRBV9 with TRBJ2-5, with 14 bases lining up with TRBD2. From germline, CDR1 is SGDLS and CDR2 YYNGEE. There are 16 residues in the CDR3. Trimming cost V 3 bases and J 4 bases; bases outside gene matches: 5. As DNA, the CDR3 is TGTGCCAGCAGCGAGGGGACTAGCGGGGGTGCAGAGACCCAGTACTTC. Protein: CASSEGTSGGAETQYF.

This chain links TRBV6-4 with TRBJ1-6, with 11 positions matching TRBD1. The CDR3 loop spans 19 amino acids. V lost 0 bases to trimming and J lost 7 bases; unmatched junction nucleotides: 11. In germline, CDR1 is MRHNA, CDR2 SNTAGT. Here the CDR3 DNA reads TGTGCCAGCAGTGACTCGAAGGTTGGACAGGGGGCGCAAAATTCACCCCTCCACTTT. Amino acid sequence: CASSDSKVGQGAQNSPLHF.

This clone showed up just a few times. DNA of the CDR3: TGTGCCAGCAGTGAAGTCTGGGATCAGTTCTTC. This translates into CASSEVWDQFF. J is TRBJ2-1 and V is TRBV6-1; no definite D call. This CDR3 contains 11 residues. CDR1 is MNHNS, CDR2 SASEGT, per germline. V dropped 1 base and J dropped 13 bases, with 8 bases sitting between them.

The chain employs TRBV12-3 or TRBV12-4 and TRBJ2-3; unclear D gene. CDR3 length equals 12 residues. The V end lost 3 bases, the J end lost 3 bases, and 4 bases lay between the germline ends. CDR3 sequence (DNA): TGTGCCAGCAGTTTCGCGACAGATACGCAGTATTTT. This gives the protein CASSFATDTQYF.